This TCR beta chain was captured in a study of regulatory T cells in long-lasting Graves disease. Study information: To qualify as persistent, Graves' disease required over 5 years of antithyroid drugs with positive TSH receptor antibodies.

With iRepertoire HTBI primers and Arm-PCR of CDR3 regions, TCR beta libraries were built. Source study methods: Across samples, 60 to 75 TRBV and some 14 TRBJ segments were found. TCRdb reanalysed the multiplex PCR reads using MiXCR and keeps one entry per CDR3 protein. Clone size and V and J calls follow TCRdb, not the original study. The sample records 300,000 to 500,000 distinct CDR3 sequences, under 25% being singletons. Time point specified: persistent/refractory GD, antithyroid drugs over 5 years with positive TRAb. After RNA was extracted from PBMCs, the TCR library was made from it. Criteria from the American Thyroid Association guidelines were applied to diagnose Graves' disease. The sequence was obtained from a female donor with Graves disease. This specimen consisted of peripheral blood mononuclear cells (PBMCs), obtained when the disease was refractory, from a patient treated with antithyroid drugs.

The CDR3 bases are TGTGCCATCAGGGCGCCCGTGCGTTTCAGCTCCTACGAGCAGTACTTC. This codes for CAIRAPVRFSSYEQYF. The chain employs TRBV10-3 and TRBJ2-7; D ambiguous. Trimming removed 6 bases from V and 0 bases from J, with 18 bases in between. The CDR3 contains 16 residues. Germline V gene lookup returns CDR1 ENHRY and CDR2 SYGVKD.